This T cell receptor beta chain stems from a study of a mutant IDH1 vaccine in newly diagnosed glioma. Overall study context: Vaccination followed radiotherapy alone by 4-6 weeks, or accompanied temozolomide cycles. Sex distribution of treated patients was about 60% male and roughly 40% female; mean age was around 42 years. Regarding the study as a whole: Immune responses arising from the vaccine appeared in about 93% of patients.

TCRdb keeps only in-frame clones here, not all; method: immunoSEQ multiplex PCR. The data show fewer than 70,000 clones, more than 80% seen once. This CDR3 spans 14 amino acids. V dropped 6 bases and J dropped 4; count of bases not matched to a gene: 4. CDR1 is MNHEY, CDR2 SMNVEV, per germline (reference sequence). Time point indicated: week 5, during vaccination. It was 300 ug of mutant IDH1 20-mer peptide that made up each vaccine dose, given with topical imiquimod. New WHO grade 3 or 4 astrocytomas that were IDH1-mutant and ATRX-lost occurred in the donors. Regarding this clone: The antigen is unknown.

The chain uses TRBV27 and TRBJ1-5, with 9 positions matching TRBD1. This TCR was recovered from a middle-aged woman with glioma. Material: PBMCs, obtained from a glioma patient whose treatment included an IDH1 peptide vaccine. The CDR3 here is CASRGTGRNQPQHF. In DNA, the CDR3 is TGTGCCAGCAGAGGGACAGGGCGAAATCAGCCCCAGCATTTT.